This TCR beta chain was sequenced in a study of immune cell composition in non-small cell lung cancer. As for the study in general: Most cases were lung adenocarcinoma or squamous cell carcinoma.

Normal lung was taken at the farthest possible site, at least 3 cm from tumour. Study-level results: Clones >0.5% enriched in tumour were rarer in adenocarcinoma (around 35%) than squamous (around 75%). Tumour-reactive clones were not shown to match dominant in vivo tumour clones. No significant correlation existed between pack-years smoked and tumour clonality.

This table comes from immunoSEQ multiplex PCR, and its TCRdb copy is limited to in-frame clones, with some not included. Here the sample spans approximately 6,700 clones, 67% being singletons. Note on this clone: The antigen is unknown.

The specimen sequenced was non-adjacent lung tissue. This TCR was sampled from a human donor with non-small cell lung cancer.

The DNA of the CDR3 is TGTGCCAGCAGCGCCGGGACTAGCGGGTTTTCCTACGAGCAGTACTTC. Translated, it gives CASSAGTSGFSYEQYF. This chain joins TRBV2 and TRBJ2-7, with 12 positions matching TRBD2. Germline CDR1 reads SNHLY; CDR2 reads FYNNEI. This CDR3 spans 16 amino acids. V lost 6 bases and J lost 1; bases outside the gene matches: 7.